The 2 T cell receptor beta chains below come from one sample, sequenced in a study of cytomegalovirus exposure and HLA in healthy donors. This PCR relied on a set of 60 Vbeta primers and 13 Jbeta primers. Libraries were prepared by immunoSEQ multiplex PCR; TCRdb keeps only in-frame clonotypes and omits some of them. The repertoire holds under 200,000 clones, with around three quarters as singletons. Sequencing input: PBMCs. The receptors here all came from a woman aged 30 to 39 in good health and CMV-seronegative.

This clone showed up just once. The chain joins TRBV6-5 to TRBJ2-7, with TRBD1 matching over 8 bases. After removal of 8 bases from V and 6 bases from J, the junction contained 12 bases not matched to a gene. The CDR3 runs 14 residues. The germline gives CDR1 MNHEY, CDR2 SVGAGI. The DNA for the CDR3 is TGTGCCAGCCGCGAAGACAGGGGCTCCAGCGAGCAGTACTTC. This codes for CASREDRGSSEQYF.

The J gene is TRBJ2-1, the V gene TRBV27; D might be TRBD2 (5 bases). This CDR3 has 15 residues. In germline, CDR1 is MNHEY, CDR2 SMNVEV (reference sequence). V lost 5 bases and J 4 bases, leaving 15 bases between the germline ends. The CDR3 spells CASSPRGSAYNEQFF. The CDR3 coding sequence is TGTGCCAGCAGTCCCCGGGGTAGCGCGTACAATGAGCAGTTCTTC.